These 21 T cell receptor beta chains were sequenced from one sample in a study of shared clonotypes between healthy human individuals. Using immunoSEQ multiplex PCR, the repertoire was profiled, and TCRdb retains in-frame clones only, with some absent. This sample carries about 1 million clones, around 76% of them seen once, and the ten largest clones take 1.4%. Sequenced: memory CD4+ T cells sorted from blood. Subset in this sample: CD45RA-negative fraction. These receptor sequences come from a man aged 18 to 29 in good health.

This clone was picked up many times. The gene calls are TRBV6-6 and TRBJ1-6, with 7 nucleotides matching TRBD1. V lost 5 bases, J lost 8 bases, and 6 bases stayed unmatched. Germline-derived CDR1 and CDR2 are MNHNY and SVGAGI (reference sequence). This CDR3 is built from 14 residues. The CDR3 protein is CASSAQGKDSPLHF. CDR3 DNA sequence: TGTGCCAGCAGTGCACAGGGGAAGGATTCACCCCTCCACTTT.

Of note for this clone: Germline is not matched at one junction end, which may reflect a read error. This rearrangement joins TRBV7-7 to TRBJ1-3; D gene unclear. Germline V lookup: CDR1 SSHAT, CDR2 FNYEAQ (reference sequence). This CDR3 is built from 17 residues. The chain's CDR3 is CASSPDLSRSSGNTIYF. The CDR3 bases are TGTGCTAGCAGCCCAGACTTGAGCAGAAGCTCTGGAAACACCATATATTTT.

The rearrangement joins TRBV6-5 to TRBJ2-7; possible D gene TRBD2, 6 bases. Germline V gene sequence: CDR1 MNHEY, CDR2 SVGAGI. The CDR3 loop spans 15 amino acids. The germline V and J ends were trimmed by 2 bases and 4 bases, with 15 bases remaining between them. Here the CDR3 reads CASSYGRPRLYEQYF. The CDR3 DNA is TGTGCCAGCAGTTACGGGAGGCCGAGGTTGTACGAGCAGTACTTC.

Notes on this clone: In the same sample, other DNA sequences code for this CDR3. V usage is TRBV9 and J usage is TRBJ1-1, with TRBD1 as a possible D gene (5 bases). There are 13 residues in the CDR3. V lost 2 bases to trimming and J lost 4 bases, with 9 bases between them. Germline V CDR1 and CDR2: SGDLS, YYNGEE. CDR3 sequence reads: CASSVGGSTEAFF. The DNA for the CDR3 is TGTGCCAGCAGCGTGGGGGGGAGCACTGAAGCTTTCTTT. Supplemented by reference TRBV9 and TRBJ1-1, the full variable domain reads DSGVTQTPKHLITATGQRVTLRCSPRSGDLSVYWYQQSLDQGLQFLIQYYNGEERAKGNILERFSAQQFPDLHSELNLSSLELGDSALYFCASSVGGSTEAFFGQGTRLTVV.

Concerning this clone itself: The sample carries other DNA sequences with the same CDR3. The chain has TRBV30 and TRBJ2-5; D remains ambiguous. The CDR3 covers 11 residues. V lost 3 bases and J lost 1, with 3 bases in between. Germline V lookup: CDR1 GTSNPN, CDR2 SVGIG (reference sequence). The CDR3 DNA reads TGTGCCTGGAGCTCCCAAGAGACCCAGTACTTC. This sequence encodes CAWSSQETQYF.

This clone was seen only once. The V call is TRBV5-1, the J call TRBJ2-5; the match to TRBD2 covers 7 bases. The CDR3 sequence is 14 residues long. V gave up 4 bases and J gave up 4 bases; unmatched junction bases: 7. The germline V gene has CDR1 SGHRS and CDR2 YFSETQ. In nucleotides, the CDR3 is TGCGCCAGCAGCCCCTCAAGGGAGGGAGAGACCCAGTACTTC. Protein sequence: CASSPSREGETQYF.

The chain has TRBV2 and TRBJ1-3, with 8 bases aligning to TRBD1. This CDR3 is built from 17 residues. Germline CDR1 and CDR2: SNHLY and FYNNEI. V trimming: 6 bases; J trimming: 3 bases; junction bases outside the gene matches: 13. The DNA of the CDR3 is TGTGCCAGCAGCCCAGGCGACAGGGGAGGGGTTGGAAACACCATATATTTT. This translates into CASSPGDRGGVGNTIYF.

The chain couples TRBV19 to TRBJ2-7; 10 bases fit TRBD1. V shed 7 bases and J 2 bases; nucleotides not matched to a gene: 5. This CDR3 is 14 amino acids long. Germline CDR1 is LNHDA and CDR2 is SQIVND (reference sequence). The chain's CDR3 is CASTRDRGTYEQYF. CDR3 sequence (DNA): TGTGCCAGTACCCGGGACAGGGGAACCTACGAGCAGTACTTC.

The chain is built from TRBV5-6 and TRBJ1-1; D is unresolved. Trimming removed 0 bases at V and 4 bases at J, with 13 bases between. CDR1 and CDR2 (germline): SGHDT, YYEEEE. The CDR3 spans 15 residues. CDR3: CASSLGGLSLTEAFF. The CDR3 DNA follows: TGTGCCAGCAGCTTGGGAGGGTTGAGTCTCACTGAAGCTTTCTTT.

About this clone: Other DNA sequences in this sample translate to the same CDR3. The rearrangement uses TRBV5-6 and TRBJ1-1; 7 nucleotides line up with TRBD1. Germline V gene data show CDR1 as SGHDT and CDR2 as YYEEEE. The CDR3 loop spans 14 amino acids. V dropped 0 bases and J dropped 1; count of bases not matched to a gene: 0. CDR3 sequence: CASSLGTGNTEAFF. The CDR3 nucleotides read TGTGCCAGCAGCTTGGGGACAGGGAACACTGAAGCTTTCTTT.

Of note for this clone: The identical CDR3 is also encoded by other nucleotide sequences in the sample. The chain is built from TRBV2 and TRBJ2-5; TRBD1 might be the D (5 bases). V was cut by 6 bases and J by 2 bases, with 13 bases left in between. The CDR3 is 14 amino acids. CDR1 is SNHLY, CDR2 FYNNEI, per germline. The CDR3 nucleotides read TGTGCCAGCAGCGCCGACAGAGCTCAAGAGACCCAGTACTTC. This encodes CASSADRAQETQYF.

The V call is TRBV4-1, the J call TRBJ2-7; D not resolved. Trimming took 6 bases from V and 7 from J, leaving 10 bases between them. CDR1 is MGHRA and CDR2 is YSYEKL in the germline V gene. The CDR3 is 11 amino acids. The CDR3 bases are TGCGCCAGCAGAGACGCAGGTGAGCAGTACTTC. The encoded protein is CASRDAGEQYF.

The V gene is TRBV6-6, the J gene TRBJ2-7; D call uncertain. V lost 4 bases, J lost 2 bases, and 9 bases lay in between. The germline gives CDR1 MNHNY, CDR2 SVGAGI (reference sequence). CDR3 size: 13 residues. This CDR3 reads CASSSDKTYEQYF. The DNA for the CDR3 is TGTGCCAGCAGTTCAGACAAGACCTACGAGCAGTACTTC.

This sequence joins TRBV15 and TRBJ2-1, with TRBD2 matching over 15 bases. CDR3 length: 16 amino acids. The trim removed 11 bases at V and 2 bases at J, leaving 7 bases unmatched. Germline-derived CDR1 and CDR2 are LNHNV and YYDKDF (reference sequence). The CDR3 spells CASGRTSGGAYNEQFF. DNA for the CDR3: TGTGCCTCAGGTCGGACTAGCGGGGGGGCCTACAATGAGCAGTTCTTC.

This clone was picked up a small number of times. CDR3 amino acids: CASSLGLKNTEAFF. In DNA form, the CDR3 reads TGTGCCAGCTCACTGGGCCTAAAGAACACTGAAGCTTTCTTT. V usage is TRBV18 and J usage is TRBJ1-1; D gene ambiguous. V shed 4 bases and J shed 1 base, with 10 bases lying between them. CDR1 and CDR2 (germline): KGHSH, LQKENI. The CDR3 length is 14 residues.

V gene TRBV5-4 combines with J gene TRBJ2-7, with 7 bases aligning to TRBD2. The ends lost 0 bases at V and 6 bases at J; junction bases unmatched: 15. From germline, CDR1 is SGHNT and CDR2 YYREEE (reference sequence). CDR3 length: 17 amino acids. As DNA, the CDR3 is TGTGCCAGCAGCTTGGGGTCCCGCGGCGCGGGAGCAGGCGAGCAGTACTTC. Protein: CASSLGSRGAGAGEQYF.

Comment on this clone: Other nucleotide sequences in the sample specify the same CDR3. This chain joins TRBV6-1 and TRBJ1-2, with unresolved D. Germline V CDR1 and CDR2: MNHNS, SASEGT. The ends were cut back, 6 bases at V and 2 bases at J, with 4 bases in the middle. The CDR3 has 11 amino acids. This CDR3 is CASSLNYGYTF. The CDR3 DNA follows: TGTGCCAGCAGCTTAAACTATGGCTACACCTTC.

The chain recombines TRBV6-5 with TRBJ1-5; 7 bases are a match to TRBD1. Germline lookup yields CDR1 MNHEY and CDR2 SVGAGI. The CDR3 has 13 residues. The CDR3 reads CATTGDSNQPQHF. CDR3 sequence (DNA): TGTGCTACAACAGGGGATAGCAATCAGCCCCAGCATTTT.

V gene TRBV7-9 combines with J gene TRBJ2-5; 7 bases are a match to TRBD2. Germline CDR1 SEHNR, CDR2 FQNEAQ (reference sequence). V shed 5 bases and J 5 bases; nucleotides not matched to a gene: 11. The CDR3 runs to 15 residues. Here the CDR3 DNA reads TGTGCCAGCAGCCATGCTAGCGCCGGGAGGGAGACCCAGTACTTC. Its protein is CASSHASAGRETQYF.

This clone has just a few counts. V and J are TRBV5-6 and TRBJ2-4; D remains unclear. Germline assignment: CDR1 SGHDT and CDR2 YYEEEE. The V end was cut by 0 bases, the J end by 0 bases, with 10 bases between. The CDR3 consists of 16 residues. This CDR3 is CASSLDNKIAKNIQYF. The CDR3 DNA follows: TGTGCCAGCAGCTTGGACAACAAGATAGCCAAAAACATTCAGTACTTC.

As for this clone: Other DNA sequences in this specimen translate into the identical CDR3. The CDR3 DNA sequence: TGTGCCTGGAAAAGGACAGGGGGTACAGATACGCAGTATTTT. This gives the protein CAWKRTGGTDTQYF. The rearrangement uses TRBV30 and TRBJ2-3; 10 bases align to TRBD1. The V segment lost 4 bases and the J segment 3 bases; nucleotides outside the gene matches: 4. The CDR3 runs 14 residues. Germline loops: CDR1 GTSNPN, CDR2 SVGIG (reference sequence).